The 23 T cell receptor beta chains in this list originate from one sample, sequenced in a study of blood T cell repertoires in COVID-19 (dated by TCRdb to between 2020 and 2021). The method behind the library was the immunoSEQ multiplex PCR assay. TCRdb re-hosts the immuneACCESS table, in-frame sequences only. Its copies lack some clones; in the studies checked, an unresolved V gene accounts for under half of them, and the cause for the rest is not known. Present in this sample are roughly 100,000 clones, over 80% of which were seen just once. The ten largest clones capture 15% to 20% of the sample. The sequenced sample consisted of peripheral blood. The receptors originated from a woman of 80 years or more with active or convalescent COVID-19.

This clone was seen only once. The gene calls are TRBV7-2 and TRBJ2-7, with 11 nucleotides matching TRBD2. Germline V gene lookup returns CDR1 SGHTA and CDR2 FQGNSA. This CDR3 has 17 residues. V shed 0 bases, J shed 0 bases, and the junction held 4 bases outside the gene matches. The CDR3 here is CASSLASSGRTSYEQYF. The CDR3 coding sequence is TGTGCCAGCAGCTTAGCTTCTAGCGGGAGGACCTCCTACGAGCAGTACTTC.

This clone occurred a few times. The V and J genes are TRBV7-8 and TRBJ1-2; 7 positions match TRBD1. The CDR3 is 15 residues long. Losses at the gene ends were 1 base for V and 5 bases for J; bases not matched to a gene: 7. The V gene's germline CDR1 is SGHVS and CDR2 FQNEAQ. The CDR3: CASSLGPGGEYGYTF. The CDR3 DNA reads as TGTGCCAGCAGCTTAGGCCCAGGGGGAGAATATGGCTACACCTTC.

This chain links TRBV10-3 with TRBJ2-5; 11 positions match TRBD2. Germline V CDR1 and CDR2: ENHRY, SYGVKD. The CDR3 is 14 amino acids. Germline trimming cut 5 bases from V and 3 bases from J; bases unmatched to any gene: 2. CDR3 nucleotides: TGTGCCATCAGTAAACTAGCGGGGGAAGAGACCCAGTACTTC. This encodes CAISKLAGEETQYF.

This clone was detected only once. The chain couples TRBV7-6 to TRBJ2-7, with D tentatively TRBD1 (6 bases). The germline V gene has CDR1 SGHVS and CDR2 FNYEAQ. The V gene lost 1 base and the J gene lost 4 bases, with 17 bases spanning the gap. CDR3 size: 16 residues. The CDR3 DNA reads as TGTGCCAGCAGCTTAGAACAGGGCTCGGTAGCTTACGAGCAGTACTTC. Translated: CASSLEQGSVAYEQYF. Looking up the rest from reference TRBV7-6 and TRBJ2-7 gives the full variable domain: GAGVSQSPRYKVTKRGQDVALRCDPISGHVSLYWYRQALGQGPEFLTYFNYEAQQDKSGLPNDRFSAERPEGSISTLTIQRTEQRDSAMYRCASSLEQGSVAYEQYFGPGTRLTVT.

This clone was counted between two and nine times. The chain has TRBV18 and TRBJ2-5, with 15 positions matching TRBD2. Germline loops: CDR1 KGHSH, CDR2 LQKENI. Trimming removed 3 bases from V and 2 bases from J; junction bases left unmatched: 1. CDR3 length equals 16 residues. CDR3 coding DNA: TGTGCCAGCTCACCTGGACTAGCGGGAGGGCAAGAGACCCAGTACTTC. Translating it yields CASSPGLAGGQETQYF.

The rearrangement joins TRBV5-1 to TRBJ2-3; TRBD2 aligns across 12 bases. The length of the CDR3 is 16 residues. With V trimmed by 1 base and J by 3 bases, 3 bases remained unmatched. The V gene's germline CDR1 is SGHRS and CDR2 YFSETQ. DNA for the CDR3: TGCGCCAGCAGCTTGTCGACTAGCGGGAGAACAGATACGCAGTATTTT. Its translation is CASSLSTSGRTDTQYF.

The chain links TRBV9 to TRBJ1-4, with a weak D call TRBD1 (5 bases). Germline V CDR1 and CDR2: SGDLS, YYNGEE. V was shortened by 1 base and J by 4 bases, with 8 bases between the two germline ends. CDR3 length equals 14 residues. The CDR3 DNA reads as TGTGCCAGCAGCGTATCAGGGAATAATGAAAAACTGTTTTTT. Encoded protein: CASSVSGNNEKLFF.

The V gene is TRBV6-2 or TRBV6-3, the J gene TRBJ2-1, with 7 bases that match TRBD2. In germline, CDR1 is MNHEY, CDR2 SVGEGT. After removal of 4 bases from V and 6 bases from J, the junction contained 9 bases not matched to a gene. The CDR3 runs to 15 residues. The CDR3 reads CASSWRENFGNEQFF. CDR3 nucleotide sequence: TGTGCCAGCAGTTGGCGGGAGAATTTCGGCAATGAGCAGTTCTTC.

A few counts support this clone. The chain has TRBV6-2 or TRBV6-3 and TRBJ2-2; 9 bases match TRBD1. Germline CDR1 reads MNHEY; CDR2 reads SVGEGT. Trimming cost V 5 bases and J 5 bases; bases outside gene matches: 9. The CDR3 length is 16 residues. CDR3 DNA: TGTGCCAGCAGTGACCACGGGACAGGGAGGACCGGGGAGCTGTTTTTT. Protein: CASSDHGTGRTGELFF.

The chain combines TRBV19 with TRBJ1-5; D is undetermined. Trimming removed 4 bases at V and 5 bases at J, with 18 bases between. Germline V CDR1 and CDR2: LNHDA, SQIVND (reference sequence). The CDR3 contains 16 residues. In DNA, the CDR3 is TGTGCCAGTAGTACCGTCGCCGGTGAGGGCGATCAGCCCCAGCATTTT. This encodes CASSTVAGEGDQPQHF.

The J gene is TRBJ2-3, the V gene TRBV7-9; D perhaps matches TRBD2 (6 bases). Germline V gene sequence: CDR1 SEHNR, CDR2 FQNEAQ (reference sequence). The CDR3 consists of 16 residues. Trimming cost V 1 base and J 3 bases, with 14 bases left between them. CDR3 sequence: CASSLGGTFKTDTQYF. In nucleotides, the CDR3 is TGTGCCAGCAGCTTAGGCGGGACTTTCAAAACAGATACGCAGTATTTT. The full variable domain, with the rest looked up from reference TRBV7-9 and TRBJ2-3, is DTGVSQNPRHKITKRGQNVTFRCDPISEHNRLYWYRQTLGQGPEFLTYFQNEAQLEKSRLLSDRFSAERPKGSFSTLEIQRTEQGDSAMYLCASSLGGTFKTDTQYFGPGTRLTVL.

The rearrangement uses TRBV6-6 and TRBJ1-6, with 9 bases identical to TRBD1. V trimming: 5 bases; J trimming: 10 bases; junction bases outside the gene matches: 6. CDR1 is MNHNY, CDR2 SVGAGI, per germline (reference sequence). There are 14 residues in the CDR3. The CDR3 is CASSLQGARSPLHF. The CDR3 DNA sequence: TGTGCCAGCAGTCTACAGGGGGCCAGATCACCCCTCCACTTT.

This chain joins TRBV5-1 and TRBJ1-1; D might be TRBD1 (5 bases). Germline CDR1 reads SGHRS; CDR2 reads YFSETQ. This CDR3 has 16 amino acids. V lost 4 bases and J lost 6, with 22 bases in between. The CDR3 is CASSRSDTTHAAEAFF. In nucleotides, the CDR3 is TGCGCCAGCAGCCGGTCGGACACAACCCACGCCGCTGAAGCTTTCTTT.

The chain recombines TRBV19 with TRBJ2-5; 8 bases agree with TRBD1. Germline V CDR1 and CDR2: LNHDA, SQIVND (reference sequence). V was pared by 5 bases and J by 2 bases, with 4 bases of the junction left unmatched. This CDR3 comprises 14 residues. CDR3 in amino acids: CASSPGQVQETQYF. The CDR3 DNA reads TGTGCCAGTAGTCCGGGACAGGTGCAAGAGACCCAGTACTTC. Drawing the rest from reference TRBV19 and TRBJ2-5, the complete variable domain is DGGITQSPKYLFRKEGQNVTLSCEQNLNHDAMYWYRQDPGQGLRLIYYSQIVNDFQKGDIAEGYSVSREKKESFPLTVTSAQKNPTAFYLCASSPGQVQETQYFGPGTRLLVL.

This clone was seen a few times. The chain uses TRBV24-1 and TRBJ2-1, with TRBD2 identical over 11 bases. This CDR3 region has 18 residues. Germline V CDR1 and CDR2: KGHDR, SFDVKD. Trimming removed 3 bases from V and 9 bases from J; junction bases left unmatched: 15. CDR3 in amino acids: CATSDPWRTGTSGGEQFF. CDR3 coding DNA: TGTGCCACCAGTGATCCCTGGAGGACAGGGACTAGCGGCGGTGAGCAGTTCTTC.

As regards this clone: Other nucleotide sequences in the sample specify the same CDR3. This chain connects TRBV18 to TRBJ1-3; possibly TRBD1 for D (5 bases). Germline loops: CDR1 KGHSH, CDR2 LQKENI. There are 16 residues in the CDR3. Trimming stripped 1 base from V and 0 bases from J, with 10 bases between. This CDR3 reads CASSPRGTNSGNTIYF. The CDR3 nucleotides read TGTGCCAGCTCACCACGGGGGACTAACTCTGGAAACACCATATATTTT.

V usage is TRBV6-5 and J usage is TRBJ2-2; D is uncertain. In germline, CDR1 is MNHEY, CDR2 SVGAGI. V was pared by 2 bases and J by 8 bases, with 9 bases between. The CDR3 totals 13 residues. This CDR3 is CASSYVASGELFF. Written as DNA, the CDR3 is TGTGCCAGCAGTTACGTGGCCTCGGGGGAGCTGTTTTTT.

This chain uses TRBV30 with TRBJ2-7; D is uncertain. CDR3 length: 12 residues. From germline, CDR1 is GTSNPN and CDR2 SVGIG (reference sequence). V gave up 0 bases and J gave up 3 bases, with 6 bases separating them. The CDR3 DNA sequence: TGTGCCTGGAGTGTATCGGGCTACGAGCAGTACTTC. It codes for CAWSVSGYEQYF.

This clone was found a few times. The chain employs TRBV21-1 and TRBJ1-5. TRBV21-1 counts as a pseudogene. This CDR3 is built from 16 residues. The CDR3, as DNA: TGTGCCAGCAGCAAAGCCTCGAGAAATAGCAATCAGCCCCAGCATTTT. It specifies CASSKASRNSNQPQHF.

V and J are TRBV12-3 or TRBV12-4 and TRBJ2-7; TRBD1 aligns across 7 bases. CDR3 length: 13 amino acids. The V segment lost 4 bases and the J segment 13 bases; nucleotides outside the gene matches: 13. The CDR3: CASSSLTGDFIYF. Here the CDR3 DNA reads TGTGCCAGCAGTTCCCTAACAGGGGATTTCATCTACTTC.

The V gene is TRBV7-7, the J gene TRBJ2-1; the match to TRBD2 covers 7 bases. The CDR3 has 12 residues. Germline V lookup: CDR1 SSHAT, CDR2 FNYEAQ (reference sequence). The CDR3 nucleotides read TGTGCTAGCGGACGGACTAGGAATGAGCAGTTCTTC. This encodes CASGRTRNEQFF.

The chain joins TRBV15 to TRBJ2-3, with a weak D call TRBD1 (5 bases). The length of the CDR3 is 15 residues. The germline gives CDR1 LNHNV, CDR2 YYDKDF (reference sequence). The germline V and J ends were trimmed by 6 bases and 1 base, with 14 bases remaining between them. CDR3 in amino acids: CATRGLLDRTDTQYF. CDR3 nucleotide sequence: TGTGCCACCAGGGGGCTTTTGGACCGCACAGATACGCAGTATTTT.

This chain uses TRBV19 with TRBJ1-5, with D maybe TRBD1 (5 bases). This CDR3 is 11 amino acids long. The germline gives CDR1 LNHDA, CDR2 SQIVND (reference sequence). Trimming took off 11 bases at V and 7 bases at J, with 12 bases between the two ends. The CDR3 nucleotides read TGTGCCTCGGGAGGGGAACAGCCCCAGCATTTT. This translates into CASGGEQPQHF.